The text below deals with one T cell receptor (beta chain). Other DNA sequences in this specimen translate into the identical CDR3. CDR1 and CDR2 from the germline V gene are SGHNT and YYREEE (reference sequence). V was clipped by 0 bases and J by 5 bases, with 3 bases between them. This CDR3 is 11 amino acids long. These data come from a study of blood T cell repertoires in COVID-19. Across the study: Sample material is recorded as cDNA or gDNA derived from T cells, B-cell-depleted T cells, or PBMCs.

Assignments of participants to cohorts depended upon their own reported clinical history. Each recovered donor of Cohort 3 presented with two negative PCRs, clearance, or symptom resolution. The protocol was immunoSEQ multiplex PCR, while the TCRdb copy is restricted to in-frame clones and leaves out a portion. The data show around 310,000 clones, with 80% to 90% seen just once and over 4.5% held by the top ten. Sequenced material: PBMCs or T cells enriched from blood (not recorded which). The sequence was obtained from a man aged 25-45 years who had recovered from COVID-19. The gene calls are TRBV5-4 and TRBJ2-7; D remains ambiguous. The CDR3 spells CASSLADEQYF. CDR3 in DNA: TGTGCCAGCAGCTTGGCAGACGAGCAGTACTTC.